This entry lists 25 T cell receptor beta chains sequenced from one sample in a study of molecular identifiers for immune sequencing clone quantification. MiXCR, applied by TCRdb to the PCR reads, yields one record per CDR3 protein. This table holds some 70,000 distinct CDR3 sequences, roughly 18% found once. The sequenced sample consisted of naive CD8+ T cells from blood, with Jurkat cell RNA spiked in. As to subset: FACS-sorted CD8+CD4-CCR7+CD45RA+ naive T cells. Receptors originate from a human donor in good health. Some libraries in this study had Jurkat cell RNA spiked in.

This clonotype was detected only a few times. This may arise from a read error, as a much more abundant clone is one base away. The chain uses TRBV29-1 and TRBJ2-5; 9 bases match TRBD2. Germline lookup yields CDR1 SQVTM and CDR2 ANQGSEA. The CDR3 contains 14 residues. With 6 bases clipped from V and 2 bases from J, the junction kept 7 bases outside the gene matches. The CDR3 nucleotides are TGCAGCGTGACGTTTCTAGCGGGACAAGAGACCCAGTACTTC. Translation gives CSVTFLAGQETQYF.

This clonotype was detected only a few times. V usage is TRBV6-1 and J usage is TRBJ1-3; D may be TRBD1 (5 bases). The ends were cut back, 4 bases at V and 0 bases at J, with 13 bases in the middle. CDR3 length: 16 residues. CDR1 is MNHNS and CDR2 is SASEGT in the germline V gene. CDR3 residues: CASSGGTALSGNTIYF. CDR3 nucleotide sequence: TGTGCCAGCAGTGGCGGGACGGCCCTCTCTGGAAACACCATATATTTT.

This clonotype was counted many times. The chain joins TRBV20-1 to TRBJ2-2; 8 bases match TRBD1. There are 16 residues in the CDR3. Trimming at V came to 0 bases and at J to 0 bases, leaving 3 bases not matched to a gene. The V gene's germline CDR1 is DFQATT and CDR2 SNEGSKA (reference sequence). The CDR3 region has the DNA TGCAGTGCTAGAGATTCGACAGGGGCGAACACCGGGGAGCTGTTTTTT. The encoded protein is CSARDSTGANTGELFF.

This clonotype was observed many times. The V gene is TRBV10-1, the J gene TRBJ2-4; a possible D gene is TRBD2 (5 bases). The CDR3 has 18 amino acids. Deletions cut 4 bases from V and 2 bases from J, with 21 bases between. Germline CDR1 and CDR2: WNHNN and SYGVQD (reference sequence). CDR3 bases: TGCGCCAGCAGTGGGGAGACGGTTCGGTTCGTATCCAAAAACATTCAGTACTTC. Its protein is CASSGETVRFVSKNIQYF.

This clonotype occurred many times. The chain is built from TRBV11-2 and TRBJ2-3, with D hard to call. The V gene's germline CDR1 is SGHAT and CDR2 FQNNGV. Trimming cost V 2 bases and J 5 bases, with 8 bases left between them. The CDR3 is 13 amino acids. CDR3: CASSLFGEDTQYF. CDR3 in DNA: TGTGCCAGCAGCTTATTTGGTGAAGATACGCAGTATTTT.

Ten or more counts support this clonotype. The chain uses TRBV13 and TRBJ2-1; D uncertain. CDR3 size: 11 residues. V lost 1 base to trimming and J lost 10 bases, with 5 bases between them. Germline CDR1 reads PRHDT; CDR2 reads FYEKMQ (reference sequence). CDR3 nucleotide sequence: TGTGCCAGCAGCTTAGTTGGCGAGCAGTTCTTC. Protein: CASSLVGEQFF.

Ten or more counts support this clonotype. CDR3 protein: CASSLDRAKNIQYF. In DNA form, the CDR3 reads TGTGCCAGCAGTTTGGACAGGGCCAAAAACATTCAGTACTTC. The chain employs TRBV27 and TRBJ2-4; 7 bases match TRBD1. This CDR3 is 14 amino acids long. Losses at the gene ends were 3 bases for V and 1 base for J; bases not matched to a gene: 0. CDR1 MNHEY and CDR2 SMNVEV come from the germline V gene (reference sequence).

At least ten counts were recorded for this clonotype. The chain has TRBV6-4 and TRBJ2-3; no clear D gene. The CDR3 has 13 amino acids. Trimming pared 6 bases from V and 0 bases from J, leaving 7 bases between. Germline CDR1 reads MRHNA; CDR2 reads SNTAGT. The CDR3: CASRRPSTDTQYF. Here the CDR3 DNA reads TGTGCCAGCAGAAGACCTAGCACAGATACGCAGTATTTT.

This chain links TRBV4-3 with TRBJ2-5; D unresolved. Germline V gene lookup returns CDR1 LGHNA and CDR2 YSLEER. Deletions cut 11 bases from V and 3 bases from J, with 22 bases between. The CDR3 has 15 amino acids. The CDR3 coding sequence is TGCGCCTTCTGCCAAGATGTCCACCCTAAAGAGACCCAGTACTTC. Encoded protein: CAFCQDVHPKETQYF.

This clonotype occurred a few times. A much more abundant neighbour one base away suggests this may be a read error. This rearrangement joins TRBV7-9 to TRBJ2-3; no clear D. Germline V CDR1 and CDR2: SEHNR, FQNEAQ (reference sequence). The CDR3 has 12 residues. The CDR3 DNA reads TGTGCCGGCAGCTTAGAGGCAGATACGCAGTATTTT. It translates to CAGSLEADTQYF.

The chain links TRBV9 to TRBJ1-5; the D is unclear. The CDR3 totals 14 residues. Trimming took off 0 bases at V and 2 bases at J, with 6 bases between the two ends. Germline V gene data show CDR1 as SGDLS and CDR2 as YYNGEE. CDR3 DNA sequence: TGTGCCAGCAGCGTAGGAACAGGCAATCAGCCCCAGCATTTT. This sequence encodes CASSVGTGNQPQHF.

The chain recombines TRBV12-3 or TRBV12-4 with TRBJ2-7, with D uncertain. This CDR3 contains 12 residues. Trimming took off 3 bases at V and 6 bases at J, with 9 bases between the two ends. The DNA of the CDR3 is TGTGCCAGCAGTTTGGCCCCCGGCGAGCAGTACTTC. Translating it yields CASSLAPGEQYF.

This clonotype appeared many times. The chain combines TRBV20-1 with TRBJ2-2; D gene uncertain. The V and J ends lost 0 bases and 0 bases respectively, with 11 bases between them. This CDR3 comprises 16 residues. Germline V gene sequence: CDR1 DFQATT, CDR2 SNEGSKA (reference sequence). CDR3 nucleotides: TGCAGTGCTAGAGATCCGGCTACTTCGAACACCGGGGAGCTGTTTTTT. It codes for CSARDPATSNTGELFF.

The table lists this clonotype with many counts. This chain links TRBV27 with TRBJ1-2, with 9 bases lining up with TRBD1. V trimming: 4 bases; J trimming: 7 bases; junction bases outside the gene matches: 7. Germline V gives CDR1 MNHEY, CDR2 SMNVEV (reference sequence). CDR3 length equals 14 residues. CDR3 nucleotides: TGTGCCAGCAGTTGGTCGGGACAGGGTCGTGGCTACACCTTC. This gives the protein CASSWSGQGRGYTF.

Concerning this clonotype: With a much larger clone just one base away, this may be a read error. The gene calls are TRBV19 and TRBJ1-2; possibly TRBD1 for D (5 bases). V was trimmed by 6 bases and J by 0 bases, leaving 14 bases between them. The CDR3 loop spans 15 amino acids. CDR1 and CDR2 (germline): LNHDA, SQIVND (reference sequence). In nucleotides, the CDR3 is TGTGCCAGTAGCCCAAGGGGCAGGGCTAACTATGGCTACACCTTC. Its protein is CASSPRGRANYGYTF.

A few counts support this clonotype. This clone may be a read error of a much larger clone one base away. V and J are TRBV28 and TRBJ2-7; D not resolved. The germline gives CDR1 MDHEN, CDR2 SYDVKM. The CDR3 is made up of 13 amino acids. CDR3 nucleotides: TGTGCCAGCAGTTTGGTCGCTTCCTACGTGCAGTACTTC. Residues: CASSLVASYVQYF.

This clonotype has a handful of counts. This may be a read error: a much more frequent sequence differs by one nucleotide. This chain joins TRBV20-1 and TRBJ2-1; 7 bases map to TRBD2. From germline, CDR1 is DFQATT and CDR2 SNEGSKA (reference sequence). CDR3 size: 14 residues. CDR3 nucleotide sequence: TGCAGTGCTAGACTGGGGGAGGGCTACAATGAGCAGCTCTTC. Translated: CSARLGEGYNEQLF.

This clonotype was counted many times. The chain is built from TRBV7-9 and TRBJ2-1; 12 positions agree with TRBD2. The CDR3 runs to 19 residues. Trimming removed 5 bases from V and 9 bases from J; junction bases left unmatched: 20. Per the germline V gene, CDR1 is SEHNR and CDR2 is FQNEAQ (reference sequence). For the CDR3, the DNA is TGTGCCAGCAGCCATGGGATCGGGAGCTCTAGCGGGAGGGCTTCTGAGCAGTTCTTC. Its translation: CASSHGIGSSSGRASEQFF.

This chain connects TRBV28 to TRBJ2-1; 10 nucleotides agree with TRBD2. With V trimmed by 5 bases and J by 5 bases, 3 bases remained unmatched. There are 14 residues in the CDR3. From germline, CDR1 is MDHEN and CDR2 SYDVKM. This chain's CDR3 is CASSDLAGDNEQFF. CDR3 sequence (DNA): TGTGCCAGCAGTGATCTAGCGGGAGACAATGAGCAGTTCTTC.

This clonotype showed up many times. CDR3 nucleotides: TGTGCCACCTTGGGGACAGGGTCGAATCGGGATGAGCAGTTCTTC. Amino acid sequence: CATLGTGSNRDEQFF. The chain couples TRBV15 to TRBJ2-1; 9 bases line up with TRBD1. The CDR3 is 15 amino acids. The junction had 13 bases not matched to a gene; V was cut back by 8 bases and J by 8 bases. The germline V gene has CDR1 LNHNV and CDR2 YYDKDF (reference sequence).

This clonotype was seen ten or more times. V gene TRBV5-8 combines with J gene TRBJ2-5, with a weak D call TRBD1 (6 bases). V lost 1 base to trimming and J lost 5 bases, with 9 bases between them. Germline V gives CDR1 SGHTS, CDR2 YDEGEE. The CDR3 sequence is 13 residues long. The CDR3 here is CASSLIQGETQYF. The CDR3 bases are TGTGCCAGCAGCTTGATCCAGGGGGAGACCCAGTACTTC. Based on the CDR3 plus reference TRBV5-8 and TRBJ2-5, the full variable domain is EAGVTQSPTHLIKTRGQQATLRCSPISGHTSVYWYQQALGLGLQFLLWYDEGEERNRGNFPPRFSGRQFPNYSSELNVNALELEDSALYLCASSLIQGETQYFGPGTRLLVL.

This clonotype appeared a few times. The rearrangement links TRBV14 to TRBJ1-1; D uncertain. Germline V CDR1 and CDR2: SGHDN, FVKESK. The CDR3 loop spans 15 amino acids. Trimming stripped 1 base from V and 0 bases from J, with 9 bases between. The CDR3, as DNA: TGTGCCAGCAGCCAAGTACTACCCATGAACACTGAAGCTTTCTTT. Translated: CASSQVLPMNTEAFF.

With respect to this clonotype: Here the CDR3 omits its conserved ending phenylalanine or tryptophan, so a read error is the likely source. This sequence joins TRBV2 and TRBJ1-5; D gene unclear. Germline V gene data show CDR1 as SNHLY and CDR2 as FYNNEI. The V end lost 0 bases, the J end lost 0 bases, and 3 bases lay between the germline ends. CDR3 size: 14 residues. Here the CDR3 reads CASSEAGSNQPQHL. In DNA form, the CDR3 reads TGTGCCAGCAGTGAAGCCGGTAGCAATCAGCCCCAGCATCTT.

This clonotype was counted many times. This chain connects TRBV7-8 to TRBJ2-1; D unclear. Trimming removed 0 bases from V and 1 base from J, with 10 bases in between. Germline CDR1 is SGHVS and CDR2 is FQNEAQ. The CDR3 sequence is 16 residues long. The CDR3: CASSLAFLPSYNEQFF. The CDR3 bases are TGTGCCAGCAGCTTAGCGTTCTTGCCTTCCTACAATGAGCAGTTCTTC.

CDR3 sequence (DNA): TGTGCCAGCAGCTTAGCGCAGTCTCGGGACAGTTCCTATAATTCACCCCTCCACTTT. This translates into CASSLAQSRDSSYNSPLHF. V usage is TRBV7-9 and J usage is TRBJ1-6, with TRBD1 matching 7 bases. This CDR3 spans 19 amino acids. Per the germline V gene, CDR1 is SEHNR and CDR2 is FQNEAQ (reference sequence). V gave up 0 bases and J gave up 1 base; unmatched junction bases: 9.